Given below is one TCR beta chain in context. Germline V gene lookup returns CDR1 MNHEY and CDR2 SVGAGI. The CDR3 is 14 amino acids. The V and J ends lost 5 bases and 1 base respectively, with 9 bases between them. Original data processing: Counts of nucleated cells, estimated from reference gene primer amplification, were obtained. Clones were sequenced by immunoSEQ multiplex PCR, and TCRdb holds only the in-frame ones, with some missing. The DNA was the basis for D and trimming; V, J and clone size are from that table. The data hold under 250,000 clones, with roughly 90% observed a single time. This specimen belongs to a study of blood T cell repertoires in COVID-19. Study-wide background: PBMCs, B-cell-depleted T cells, or T cells were the source of the cDNA or gDNA that made up the material.

The specimen was peripheral blood. The receptor's source is a man in his fifties or sixties who had recovered from COVID-19. The chain couples TRBV6-5 to TRBJ1-3; maybe TRBD1 (6 bases). The CDR3, as DNA: TGTGCCAGCAGTACAGGGATGTCTGGAAACACCATATATTTT. Its translation is CASSTGMSGNTIYF.